Following are 16 T cell receptor beta chains from one sample sequenced in a study of vaccination effects on CD4 cells after COVID-19. Between days 9 and 10 of culture, CD4+ T cells were separated out. Two doses of BNT162b2 or mRNA-1273 vaccine were administered to participants. Their recognized antigens are unknown. Assay: immunoSEQ multiplex PCR; the TCRdb copy retains only in-frame clones and omits some. The sample yields 65,000 to 90,000 clones, around 70% seen once. Source: CD4+ T cells from PBMCs cultured without peptide, taken after COVID-19 vaccination. The receptors were gathered from a human donor who received a COVID-19 vaccine.

The chain has TRBV28 and TRBJ2-7; a weak D match, TRBD2 (6 bases). V was cut by 6 bases and J by 2 bases, with 14 bases left in between. Per germline, CDR1 MDHEN and CDR2 SYDVKM. The CDR3 totals 14 residues. The CDR3: CASSDHGRTYEQYV. CDR3 coding DNA: TGTGCCAGCAGCGACCATGGGAGGACCTACGAGCAGTACGTC.

The genes are TRBV28 and TRBJ1-2; 9 bases align to TRBD1. The V gene end was trimmed by 6 bases and the J gene end by 7 bases; junction bases not matched to a gene: 9. This CDR3 spans 14 amino acids. The germline CDR1 and CDR2 sequences are MDHEN and SYDVKM. The chain's CDR3 is CASRPRTGVGGYTF. The CDR3 nucleotides are TGTGCCAGCAGACCCCGGACAGGGGTAGGTGGCTACACCTTC.

This chain links TRBV6-1 with TRBJ2-3, with D perhaps given as TRBD1 or TRBD2 (5 bases each). The germline CDR1 and CDR2 sequences are MNHNS and SASEGT. V dropped 3 bases and J dropped 4 bases, with 14 bases sitting between them. CDR3 length equals 15 residues. The CDR3 nucleotides are TGTGCCAGCAGTGATCGTTTTGGGGGACCAGATACGCAGTATTTT. It is translated as CASSDRFGGPDTQYF.

The chain combines TRBV2 with TRBJ2-2; 7 positions match TRBD2. Germline V gives CDR1 SNHLY, CDR2 FYNNEI. J was trimmed by 4 bases and V by 6 bases; bases with no gene match: 11. The CDR3 is 16 residues long. The CDR3 here is CASRRDYLSGTGELFF. CDR3 DNA sequence: TGTGCCAGCAGGAGGGACTATCTGAGTGGCACCGGGGAGCTGTTTTTT.

The V gene is TRBV5-1, the J gene TRBJ2-5; D may be TRBD1 (6 bases). V shed 5 bases and J shed 5 bases, with 22 bases lying between them. Per germline, CDR1 SGHRS and CDR2 YFSETQ. The CDR3 extends over 16 amino acids. Here the CDR3 DNA reads TGCGCCAGCAGACCAACAGGGCTAGAAGGTTCGGAGACCCAGTACTTC. This encodes CASRPTGLEGSETQYF. Based on the CDR3 plus reference TRBV5-1 and TRBJ2-5, the full variable domain is KAGVTQTPRYLIKTRGQQVTLSCSPISGHRSVSWYQQTPGQGLQFLFEYFSETQRNKGNFPGRFSGRQFSNSRSEMNVSTLELGDSALYLCASRPTGLEGSETQYFGPGTRLLVL.

The chain employs TRBV6-5 and TRBJ2-2, with D possibly matching TRBD2 (7 bases). V was trimmed by 0 bases and J by 6 bases, leaving 14 bases between them. There are 16 residues in the CDR3. Germline CDR1 reads MNHEY; CDR2 reads SVGAGI. The CDR3 reads CASSYSRGGLPGELFF. CDR3 bases: TGTGCCAGCAGTTACTCGAGGGGGGGCCTTCCCGGGGAGCTGTTTTTT.

The gene calls are TRBV7-8 and TRBJ1-1; D uncertain. This CDR3 comprises 14 residues. Germline loops: CDR1 SGHVS, CDR2 FQNEAQ. With 5 bases removed from V and 0 bases from J, the gap between germline ends came to 10 bases. The CDR3: CASSPQNVNTEAFF. Here the CDR3 DNA reads TGTGCCAGCAGCCCCCAAAACGTGAACACTGAAGCTTTCTTT.

V is TRBV6-6 and J is TRBJ1-1; D gene unclear. The CDR3 has 15 residues. Germline V lookup: CDR1 MNHNY, CDR2 SVGAGI (reference sequence). V gave up 7 bases and J gave up 0 bases, with 15 bases separating them. The CDR3 is CASISAEIMNTEAFF. The CDR3 nucleotides are TGTGCCAGCATATCCGCAGAGATTATGAACACTGAAGCTTTCTTT.

By sample fraction, this clone is medium-sized. This chain joins TRBV10-3 and TRBJ1-5, with D possibly being TRBD1 (5 bases). Trimming cost V 6 bases and J 4 bases, with 13 bases left between them. Germline V lookup: CDR1 ENHRY, CDR2 SYGVKD. This CDR3 comprises 14 residues. The CDR3 reads CAISPGGVNQPQHF. CDR3 coding DNA: TGTGCCATCAGCCCCGGGGGAGTGAATCAGCCCCAGCATTTT.

J is TRBJ1-1 and V is TRBV19, with D maybe TRBD1 (5 bases). The germline V gene has CDR1 LNHDA and CDR2 SQIVND (reference sequence). CDR3 length: 16 residues. V gave up 5 bases and J gave up 5 bases, with 21 bases separating them. The CDR3 DNA is TGTGCCAGTAGTCGGCGGGGGTTAGGCATCGTGACTGAAGCTTTCTTT. This encodes CASSRRGLGIVTEAFF.

With regard to this clone: Other DNA sequences in this sample translate to the same CDR3. V gene TRBV12-5 combines with J gene TRBJ1-1; D is unclear. Germline V gene sequence: CDR1 LGHNT, CDR2 FRNRAP. The CDR3 covers 12 residues. With 1 base removed from V and 5 bases from J, the gap between germline ends came to 5 bases. The CDR3 reads CASGLGGTEAFF. Here the CDR3 DNA reads TGTGCTAGTGGTTTGGGTGGAACTGAAGCTTTCTTT.

The rearrangement joins TRBV4-1 to TRBJ1-5, with D maybe TRBD1 (5 bases). The germline V gene has CDR1 MGHRA and CDR2 YSYEKL. Deletions cut 1 base from V and 0 bases from J, with 13 bases between. This CDR3 region has 17 residues. CDR3 region: CASSQGGSQYSNQPQHF. DNA for the CDR3: TGCGCCAGCAGCCAAGGGGGGTCCCAATATAGCAATCAGCCCCAGCATTTT.

There are a few counts of this clone. V usage is TRBV6-5 and J usage is TRBJ2-7, with 7 nucleotides matching TRBD1. This CDR3 has 13 amino acids. The V gene end was trimmed by 8 bases and the J gene end by 6 bases; junction bases not matched to a gene: 10. CDR1 MNHEY and CDR2 SVGAGI come from the germline V gene. The CDR3 reads CASSSGGYIEQYV. The CDR3 nucleotides are TGTGCCAGCTCCTCAGGGGGATACATCGAGCAGTACGTC.

The rearrangement links TRBV6-4 to TRBJ2-7; D unclear. Germline V gene data show CDR1 as MRHNA and CDR2 as SNTAGT. This CDR3 has 10 residues. Deletions cut 8 bases from V and 6 bases from J, with 8 bases between. The CDR3 DNA reads TGTGCCAGCTTTCCGGGCGAGCAGTACGTC. It specifies CASFPGEQYV.

The genes are TRBV2 and TRBJ2-7; TRBD2 agrees at 9 bases. This CDR3 contains 18 residues. The J segment lost 0 bases and the V segment lost 2 bases, leaving 11 bases of the junction unmatched. Looked up from germline, CDR1 is SNHLY and CDR2 is FYNNEI. The CDR3 DNA is TGTGCCAGCAGTGAAACTTGGCGCGGGGGGGAAGACTCCTACGAGCAGTACGTC. Translating it yields CASSETWRGGEDSYEQYV.

This clone was found once. The chain carries TRBV14 and TRBJ1-2, with D hard to call. CDR3 size: 15 residues. V gave up 0 bases and J gave up 4 bases, with 12 bases separating them. Germline V gene data show CDR1 as SGHDN and CDR2 as FVKESK. The DNA for the CDR3 is TGTGCCAGCAGCCAAGATCAAGGAGCTACCTATGGCTACACCTTC. Protein sequence: CASSQDQGATYGYTF.